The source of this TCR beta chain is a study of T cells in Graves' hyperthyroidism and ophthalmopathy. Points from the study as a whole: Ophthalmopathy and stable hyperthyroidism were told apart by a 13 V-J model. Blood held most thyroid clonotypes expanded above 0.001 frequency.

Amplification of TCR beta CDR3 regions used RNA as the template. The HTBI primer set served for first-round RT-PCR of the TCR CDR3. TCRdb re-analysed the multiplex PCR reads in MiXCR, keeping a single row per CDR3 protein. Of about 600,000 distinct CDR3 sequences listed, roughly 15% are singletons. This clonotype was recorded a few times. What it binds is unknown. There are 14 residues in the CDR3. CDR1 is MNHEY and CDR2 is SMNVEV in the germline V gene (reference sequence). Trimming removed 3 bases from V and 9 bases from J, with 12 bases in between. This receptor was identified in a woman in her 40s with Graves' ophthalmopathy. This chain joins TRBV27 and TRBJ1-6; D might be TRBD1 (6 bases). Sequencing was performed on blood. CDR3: CASSFRGHGSPLHF. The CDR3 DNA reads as TGTGCCAGCAGTTTTCGGGGGCATGGTTCACCCCTCCACTTT.